This TCR beta chain derives from a study of T-cell reconstitution after alpha-beta-depleted transplantation in children. Regarding the study as a whole: Roughly two months post-transplant, alpha-beta T cells reportedly originated from several hundred graft clones that had expanded. T-cell numbers and diversity, one year after transplant, stemmed largely from T cells that were newly produced. For some patients, TCRbeta diversity was high at day 60 because of recipient T cells and thymic progenitors that survived.

Preparation of the TCRbeta library was carried out with unique molecular identifiers. TCRdb processed the PCR reads anew with MiXCR; each CDR3 protein has one entry. This sample yields about 250,000 distinct CDR3 sequences, of which 20% to 30% are seen a single time; about 5% belongs to the top ten. CDR3 size: 9 residues. Germline CDR1 and CDR2: SQVTM and ANQGSEA. Points on this clonotype: The antigen is undetermined. At one of its ends the junction is not consistent with the germline gene, which may arise from a read error.

This specimen was PBMCs, mostly from graft donor cells, taken 360 days after TCRalphabeta/CD19-depleted stem cell transplant. The gene calls are TRBV29-1 and TRBJ2-4; D not resolved. This sequence was found in a female patient aged 2-15 years who had a stem cell transplant for congenital amegakaryocytic thrombocytopenia, so the T cells may come from the graft donor. CDR3 nucleotides: TGCAGCGTTGTAAACCTTCAGTACTTC. Translation gives CSVVNLQYF.